Listed here are 27 T cell receptor beta chains from one sample, sequenced in a study of T-cell memory formation after mild COVID-19. TCRdb fed the 5' RACE reads into MiXCR, producing one record per CDR3 protein. Of around 90,000 distinct CDR3 sequences listed, about 13% are singletons. Sequencing input: PBMCs or a T cell subset sorted from them (not recorded which). The receptor set was obtained from an adult woman who had mild COVID-19 (a few samples of this study predate the infection). Cell type and time point are not known.

The genes are TRBV29-1 and TRBJ2-3; 7 bases line up with TRBD1. V trimming: 4 bases; J trimming: 0 bases; junction bases outside the gene matches: 10. The CDR3 loop spans 16 amino acids. Germline lookup yields CDR1 SQVTM and CDR2 ANQGSEA. CDR3: CSVGGDSAASTDTQYF. For the CDR3, the DNA is TGCAGCGTTGGTGGGGACAGCGCCGCTAGCACAGATACGCAGTATTTT.

The chain carries TRBV5-1 and TRBJ1-2, with D maybe TRBD1 (6 bases). CDR1 SGHRS and CDR2 YFSETQ come from the germline V gene. The CDR3 is 17 amino acids. Trimming stripped 4 bases from V and 2 bases from J, with 21 bases between. CDR3 sequence reads: CASSPILGGSLNYGYTF. CDR3 nucleotides: TGCGCCAGCAGCCCTATTCTGGGGGGCAGCCTAAACTATGGCTACACCTTC.

The rearrangement uses TRBV19 and TRBJ1-4; 9 bases are shared with TRBD1. Germline V gene data show CDR1 as LNHDA and CDR2 as SQIVND (reference sequence). Trimming took 7 bases from V and 3 from J; bases not matched to a gene: 15. The CDR3 contains 18 residues. The CDR3 here is CASNPKIYRGQANEKLFF. The DNA for the CDR3 is TGTGCCAGTAACCCTAAAATTTACAGGGGGCAGGCTAATGAAAAACTGTTTTTT.

The sample holds a few counts of this clonotype. This chain connects TRBV4-1 to TRBJ2-2; 7 nucleotides align to TRBD1. Germline loops: CDR1 MGHRA, CDR2 YSYEKL. The CDR3 is 15 residues long. With V trimmed by 1 base and J by 4 bases, 3 bases remained unmatched. CDR3 in amino acids: CASSQGQGITGELFF. CDR3 nucleotides: TGCGCCAGCAGCCAAGGACAGGGAATCACCGGGGAGCTGTTTTTT.

The chain joins TRBV12-3 or TRBV12-4 to TRBJ2-1; D is ambiguous. Trimming removed 4 bases from V and 0 bases from J, with 7 bases in between. There are 14 residues in the CDR3. Here the CDR3 DNA reads TGTGCCAGCAGTTCCTTAAGCTCCTACAATGAGCAGTTCTTC. It codes for CASSSLSSYNEQFF.

This clonotype was found a few times. The rearrangement joins TRBV5-6 to TRBJ2-5; 8 bases agree with TRBD1. The V gene end was trimmed by 4 bases and the J gene end by 1 base; junction bases not matched to a gene: 12. Germline loops: CDR1 SGHDT, CDR2 YYEEEE. CDR3 length: 17 residues. CDR3 nucleotide sequence: TGTGCCAGCAGCGTAAAGAAGGGACAGGACATCCAAGAGACCCAGTACTTC. Translated, it gives CASSVKKGQDIQETQYF.

The sample holds many counts of this clonotype. This chain uses TRBV19 with TRBJ2-7; 8 positions agree with TRBD2. The CDR3 is 13 amino acids. V trimming: 5 bases; J trimming: 2 bases; junction bases outside the gene matches: 2. From germline, CDR1 is LNHDA and CDR2 SQIVND (reference sequence). Written as DNA, the CDR3 is TGTGCCAGTAGTGCGGGGGGTCCCTACGAGCAGTACTTC. Its protein product is CASSAGGPYEQYF. Drawing the rest from reference TRBV19 and TRBJ2-7, the complete variable domain is DGGITQSPKYLFRKEGQNVTLSCEQNLNHDAMYWYRQDPGQGLRLIYYSQIVNDFQKGDIAEGYSVSREKKESFPLTVTSAQKNPTAFYLCASSAGGPYEQYFGPGTRLTVT.

This clonotype is deemed medium-sized. The V gene is TRBV7-2, the J gene TRBJ1-2, with D possibly being TRBD1 (6 bases). V was trimmed by 4 bases and J by 6 bases, leaving 18 bases between them. Germline CDR1 SGHTA, CDR2 FQGNSA. There are 15 residues in the CDR3. The CDR3 DNA sequence: TGTGCCAGCAGCTCTAAACAGGGTTTTGGGGATGGCTACACCTTC. Translated, it gives CASSSKQGFGDGYTF.

The chain employs TRBV7-3 and TRBJ2-1, with TRBD2 matching 12 bases. The germline V gene encodes CDR1 SGHTA and CDR2 FQGTGA. The ends lost 4 bases at V and 4 bases at J; junction bases unmatched: 8. CDR3 length: 17 amino acids. CDR3 coding DNA: TGTGCCAGCAGCTCCTACGGGACTAGCGGGCCGTACAATGAGCAGTTCTTC. This translates into CASSSYGTSGPYNEQFF. The whole variable domain, filled in from reference TRBV7-3 and TRBJ2-1, reads GAGVSQTPSNKVTEKGKYVELRCDPISGHTALYWYRQSLGQGPEFLIYFQGTGAADDSGLPNDRFFAVRPEGSVSTLKIQRTERGDSAVYLCASSSYGTSGPYNEQFFGPGTRLTVL.

V gene TRBV20-1 combines with J gene TRBJ1-1; 7 positions agree with TRBD1. Looked up from germline, CDR1 is DFQATT and CDR2 is SNEGSKA (reference sequence). The ends lost 0 bases at V and 5 bases at J; junction bases unmatched: 6. The CDR3 loop spans 14 amino acids. The CDR3 is CSARDRQGLTEAFF. The CDR3 bases are TGCAGTGCTAGAGACAGACAGGGTCTGACTGAAGCTTTCTTT.

J is TRBJ2-1 and V is TRBV2, with D perhaps TRBD2 (5 bases). Trimming took off 4 bases at V and 5 bases at J, with 12 bases between the two ends. The CDR3 is made up of 14 amino acids. Germline-derived CDR1 and CDR2 are SNHLY and FYNNEI. The CDR3 is CASSVRAGDNEQFF. The CDR3 DNA sequence: TGTGCCAGCAGTGTACGGGCCGGGGACAATGAGCAGTTCTTC.

This clonotype was counted only a few times. The chain is built from TRBV24-1 and TRBJ2-1; no clear D. The CDR3 contains 11 residues. V was cut by 3 bases and J by 8 bases, with 4 bases left in between. Germline-derived CDR1 and CDR2 are KGHDR and SFDVKD. The CDR3 nucleotides are TGTGCCACCAGTGATGGTGATGAGCAGTTCTTC. It specifies CATSDGDEQFF.

CDR3 loop: CASTPGTSGTNEQFF. CDR3 coding DNA: TGTGCCAGCACCCCCGGGACTAGCGGGACCAATGAGCAGTTCTTC. The rearrangement uses TRBV27 and TRBJ2-1, with TRBD2 matching over 13 bases. There are 15 residues in the CDR3. The junction had 6 bases not matched to a gene; V was cut back by 7 bases and J by 6 bases. Germline CDR1 MNHEY, CDR2 SMNVEV (reference sequence).

V is TRBV29-1 and J is TRBJ2-7, with D perhaps TRBD1 (5 bases). The CDR3 covers 13 residues. Germline V gene lookup returns CDR1 SQVTM and CDR2 ANQGSEA. V was cut by 4 bases and J by 2 bases, with 12 bases left in between. CDR3: CSVGTPDTYEQYF. CDR3 in DNA: TGCAGCGTTGGGACACCCGACACCTACGAGCAGTACTTC.

This clonotype was counted a few times. The chain combines TRBV12-3 or TRBV12-4 with TRBJ2-1, with 10 bases lining up with TRBD1. The CDR3 consists of 14 residues. V shed 8 bases and J 7 bases; nucleotides not matched to a gene: 8. For the CDR3, the DNA is TGTGCCAGCTCGATCGGGACAGGGGCTAATGAGCAGTTCTTC. Residues: CASSIGTGANEQFF.

This clonotype has at least ten counts. The genes are TRBV20-1 and TRBJ2-7; 8 nucleotides agree with TRBD2. Germline CDR1 and CDR2: DFQATT and SNEGSKA (reference sequence). The CDR3 consists of 15 residues. J gave up 6 bases and V 3 bases, and 13 bases lay outside the gene matches. The CDR3 spells CSARKPGLEASEQYF. The CDR3 DNA follows: TGCAGTGCTAGGAAGCCGGGACTAGAAGCTTCCGAGCAGTACTTC.

The chain has TRBV5-6 and TRBJ2-2; D uncertain. Germline CDR1 SGHDT, CDR2 YYEEEE. CDR3 length equals 16 residues. V was cut by 0 bases and J by 0 bases, with 9 bases left in between. CDR3 in DNA: TGTGCCAGCAGCTTGGGTCCATACACGAACACCGGGGAGCTGTTTTTT. Amino acids: CASSLGPYTNTGELFF.

The CDR3 sequence is CASSVGQGLGTEAFF. In DNA form, the CDR3 reads TGTGCCAGCAGTGTGGGACAGGGGCTGGGCACTGAAGCTTTCTTT. The chain combines TRBV6-1 with TRBJ1-1, with TRBD1 matching over 10 bases. Per the germline V gene, CDR1 is MNHNS and CDR2 is SASEGT. CDR3 size: 15 residues. Unmatched junction bases numbered 6, after V lost 4 bases and J lost 4 bases.

This clonotype was picked up many times. The chain uses TRBV7-9 and TRBJ2-7; TRBD1 might be the D (5 bases). Germline V lookup: CDR1 SEHNR, CDR2 FQNEAQ (reference sequence). Deletions cut 3 bases from V and 2 bases from J, with 14 bases between. The CDR3 is made up of 15 amino acids. Here the CDR3 DNA reads TGTGCCAGCAGCTTTGGCCAGGGCAACGCCTACGAGCAGTACTTC. It is translated as CASSFGQGNAYEQYF.

This clonotype appeared a few times. The chain employs TRBV9 and TRBJ2-5, with 8 positions matching TRBD1. The V and J ends lost 3 bases and 5 bases, in that order; junction bases with no gene match: 15. Germline assignment: CDR1 SGDLS and CDR2 YYNGEE. This CDR3 has 17 amino acids. The DNA of the CDR3 is TGTGCCAGCAGCGCCTACTTATCGGACAGGGCGGCGGAGACCCAGTACTTC. Amino acids: CASSAYLSDRAAETQYF. The full variable domain, with the rest looked up from reference TRBV9 and TRBJ2-5, is DSGVTQTPKHLITATGQRVTLRCSPRSGDLSVYWYQQSLDQGLQFLIQYYNGEERAKGNILERFSAQQFPDLHSELNLSSLELGDSALYFCASSAYLSDRAAETQYFGPGTRLLVL.

This clonotype occurred once. At one end, the junction sequence differs from germline, possibly due to a read error. The V gene is TRBV7-6, the J gene TRBJ1-5; D remains unclear. The CDR3 contains 14 residues. Germline V lookup: CDR1 SGHVS, CDR2 FNYEAQ. DNA for the CDR3: TGTGCCAGCAGCTCGTACGGAGACAATCAGCACCAGCATTTT. Protein sequence: CASSSYGDNQHQHF. Using reference TRBV7-6 and TRBJ1-5 for the parts outside the CDR3, the full variable domain is GAGVSQSPRYKVTKRGQDVALRCDPISGHVSLYWYRQALGQGPEFLTYFNYEAQQDKSGLPNDRFSAERPEGSISTLTIQRTEQRDSAMYRCASSSYGDNQHQHFGDGTRLSIL.

This clonotype was seen a handful of times. V gene TRBV7-8 combines with J gene TRBJ2-7; no firm D call. Trimming left V 5 bases short and J 6 bases short, with 23 bases between. The CDR3 has 16 residues. Germline V gene lookup returns CDR1 SGHVS and CDR2 FQNEAQ. The CDR3 here is CASSKAGLAAASEQYF. The CDR3 coding sequence is TGTGCCAGCAGCAAAGCCGGGCTGGCTGCGGCAAGCGAGCAGTACTTC.

CDR3 sequence (DNA): TGTGCCAGCAGTTTACCCCGACTAGCGGGAGGATACGAGCAGTACTTC. This codes for CASSLPRLAGGYEQYF. The chain is built from TRBV12-3 or TRBV12-4 and TRBJ2-7; 13 bases map to TRBD2. V lost 2 bases, J lost 4 bases, and 5 bases stayed unmatched. The CDR3 length is 16 residues.

This clonotype appeared a few times. V usage is TRBV29-1 and J usage is TRBJ2-1; 11 bases are shared with TRBD2. With 4 bases clipped from V and 4 bases from J, the junction kept 6 bases outside the gene matches. CDR1 is SQVTM, CDR2 ANQGSEA, per germline. The CDR3 runs to 15 residues. As DNA, the CDR3 is TGCAGCGTTGTGGCGGGACTAGCGGCTTACAATGAGCAGTTCTTC. Protein product: CSVVAGLAAYNEQFF.

The V call is TRBV10-3, the J call TRBJ1-6; D possibly corresponds to TRBD1 (6 bases). CDR1 is ENHRY and CDR2 is SYGVKD in the germline V gene. Trimming left V 2 bases short and J 10 bases short, with 12 bases between. The CDR3 spans 14 residues. The CDR3 DNA reads as TGTGCCATCAGTGAGATCGGGGGCAGATCACCCCTCCACTTT. Its translation is CAISEIGGRSPLHF.

V is TRBV29-1 and J is TRBJ2-2; 9 bases line up with TRBD2. Losses at the gene ends were 4 bases for V and 2 bases for J; bases not matched to a gene: 2. The CDR3 consists of 14 residues. Germline CDR1 and CDR2: SQVTM and ANQGSEA. The CDR3, as DNA: TGCAGCGTTGGACTAGCGGTAAACACCGGGGAGCTGTTTTTT. Translation: CSVGLAVNTGELFF.

About this clonotype itself: An end of the junction does not agree with germline; a read error may underlie this. The chain is built from TRBV12-3 or TRBV12-4 and TRBJ2-1; TRBD1 agrees at 9 bases. The CDR3 runs to 14 residues. In nucleotides, the CDR3 is TGTGACAGCAGTTTAGGGACAGGGCACAATGAGCAGTTCTTC. The encoded protein is CDSSLGTGHNEQFF.